Shown below are 10 T cell receptor beta chains from a single sample sequenced in a study of blood T cell repertoires in COVID-19. The repertoire was sequenced with immunoSEQ multiplex PCR; TCRdb's copy has only in-frame clones and lacks some. The data show about 150,000 clones, around 84% seen once. Sequencing was done on a sample of peripheral blood. Receptors were obtained from a man aged 55 to 69 with COVID-19, enrolled during active disease.

The V call is TRBV5-6, the J call TRBJ2-7; D may be TRBD1 (7 bases). Germline assignment: CDR1 SGHDT and CDR2 YYEEEE. The CDR3 is made up of 14 amino acids. Trimming stripped 5 bases from V and 2 bases from J, with 14 bases between. CDR3 sequence: CASRPRGATYEQYF. The DNA for the CDR3 is TGTGCCAGCAGGCCCAGGGGGGCTACCTACGAGCAGTACTTC.

The table lists this clone with a count of one. The chain recombines TRBV7-2 with TRBJ2-7; 10 bases are shared with TRBD1. V lost 8 bases and J lost 5; bases outside the gene matches: 3. In germline, CDR1 is SGHTA, CDR2 FQGNSA. The CDR3 loop spans 12 amino acids. DNA of the CDR3: TGTGCCAGCGGAGGACAGGGGGACGAGCAGTACTTC. It translates to CASGGQGDEQYF.

This chain connects TRBV28 to TRBJ1-4; D is ambiguous. This CDR3 contains 14 residues. Trimming cost V 7 bases and J 8 bases, with 17 bases left between them. Germline V gene sequence: CDR1 MDHEN, CDR2 SYDVKM. The CDR3 sequence: CASTYGGSPEKLFF. The CDR3 DNA follows: TGTGCCAGCACCTACGGCGGGTCACCAGAAAAACTGTTTTTT.

This chain connects TRBV19 to TRBJ2-5; D is perhaps TRBD2 (6 bases). CDR1 and CDR2 (germline): LNHDA, SQIVND (reference sequence). Trimming took off 0 bases at V and 4 bases at J, with 21 bases between the two ends. The CDR3 loop spans 18 amino acids. Here the CDR3 DNA reads TGTGCCAGTAGTATAGATCTATTGGTAGCGGCCCCACCAGAGACCCAGTACTTC. Translation: CASSIDLLVAAPPETQYF.

The chain recombines TRBV6-5 with TRBJ1-2; weak D call: TRBD1 (5 bases). Trimming left V 5 bases short and J 7 bases short, with 14 bases between. CDR1 is MNHEY, CDR2 SVGAGI, per germline. CDR3 length: 13 residues. CDR3 residues: CASSTPRQPGYTF. The CDR3 DNA reads as TGTGCCAGCAGTACCCCCAGACAGCCTGGCTACACCTTC.

The rearrangement links TRBV4-1 to TRBJ1-1; 11 nucleotides agree with TRBD1. The trim removed 8 bases at V and 1 base at J, leaving 0 bases unmatched. This CDR3 is built from 13 residues. Looked up from germline, CDR1 is MGHRA and CDR2 is YSYEKL. This CDR3 is CASGQGANTEAFF. In nucleotides, the CDR3 is TGCGCCAGCGGACAGGGGGCGAACACTGAAGCTTTCTTT.

J is TRBJ1-3 and V is TRBV19; D gene unclear. Germline V gene lookup returns CDR1 LNHDA and CDR2 SQIVND (reference sequence). The V end was cut by 8 bases, the J end by 0 bases, with 8 bases between. CDR3 length: 13 residues. CDR3 nucleotide sequence: TGTGCCAGTGCGGTAACCTCTGGAAACACCATATATTTT. Protein product: CASAVTSGNTIYF.

The chain has TRBV18 and TRBJ1-1; TRBD1 matches at 7 bases. CDR1 KGHSH and CDR2 LQKENI come from the germline V gene. The CDR3 sequence is 15 residues long. After removal of 5 bases from V and 4 bases from J, the junction contained 10 bases not matched to a gene. CDR3 residues: CASSNRTGTGTEAFF. CDR3 sequence (DNA): TGTGCCAGCTCAAACAGGACAGGAACGGGCACTGAAGCTTTCTTT. Based on the CDR3 plus reference TRBV18 and TRBJ1-1, the full variable domain is NAGVMQNPRHLVRRRGQEARLRCSPMKGHSHVYWYRQLPEEGLKFMVYLQKENIIDESGMPKERFSAEFPKEGPSILRIQQVVRGDSAAYFCASSNRTGTGTEAFFGQGTRLTVV.

The chain has TRBV6-6 and TRBJ2-3; D unresolved. There are 14 residues in the CDR3. The germline V gene has CDR1 MNHNY and CDR2 SVGAGI (reference sequence). V was clipped by 4 bases and J by 7 bases, with 15 bases between them. The DNA of the CDR3 is TGTGCCAGCAGTTTAGTACCGACTTCAAATACGCAGTATTTT. Protein sequence: CASSLVPTSNTQYF.

This clone was seen once. The chain couples TRBV10-1 to TRBJ2-7; TRBD1 aligns across 8 bases. Per germline, CDR1 WNHNN and CDR2 SYGVQD (reference sequence). Trimming removed 2 bases from V and 0 bases from J; junction bases left unmatched: 6. The length of the CDR3 is 16 residues. DNA for the CDR3: TGCGCCAGCAGTGAGCCGCCCGGACAGGGCTCCTACGAGCAGTACTTC. Translating gives CASSEPPGQGSYEQYF.